This TCR beta chain was obtained from a study of T cell repertoires in cytomegalovirus infection. At the level of the study: Based on public TCR beta signatures, there were indications of CMV infection and of a matching HLA type.

Germline lookup yields CDR1 MNHEY and CDR2 SVGAGI. V dropped 0 bases and J dropped 5 bases, with 16 bases sitting between them. The CDR3 contains 16 residues. Notes on this clonotype: Its target is not known.

One entry per CDR3 protein, called by TCRdb with MiXCR from the reads. Among about a million distinct CDR3 sequences listed, 30% to 40% were seen once. Study-wide points: HLA-C-restricted TCR beta clonotypes specific for CMV led the ex vivo response. Using cumulative public TCR beta family frequency, the authors identified those who carried CMV together with the relevant HLA.

V and J are TRBV6-5 and TRBJ2-5; the D is unclear. The sequence was obtained from a human donor in good health (CMV status not recorded). Some clones in this sample may be carry-over from other donors' samples. Specimen: cultured CD8+ T cells from PBMCs, collected from culture after CMV antigen stimulation. CDR3 protein: CASSYSIVGPPETQYF. In DNA form, the CDR3 reads TGTGCCAGCAGTTACTCGATTGTAGGGCCCCCTGAGACCCAGTACTTC.